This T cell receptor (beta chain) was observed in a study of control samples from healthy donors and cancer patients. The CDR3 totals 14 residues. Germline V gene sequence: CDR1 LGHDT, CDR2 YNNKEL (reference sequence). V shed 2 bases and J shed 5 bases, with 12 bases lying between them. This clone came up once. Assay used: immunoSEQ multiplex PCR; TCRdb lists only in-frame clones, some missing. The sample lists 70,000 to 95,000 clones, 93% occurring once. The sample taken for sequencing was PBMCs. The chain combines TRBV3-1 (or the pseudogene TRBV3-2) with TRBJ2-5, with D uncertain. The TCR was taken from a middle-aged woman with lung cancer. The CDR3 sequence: CASSQHLLEETQYF. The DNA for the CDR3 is TGTGCCAGCAGCCAACACCTTTTGGAGGAGACCCAGTACTTC.